These 29 T cell receptor beta chains share one sample of origin, sequenced in a study of T-cell reconstitution after alpha-beta-depleted transplantation in children (TCRdb year 2016). Receptor libraries were prepared by PCR. Reads for this sample came from an Illumina HiSeq 2500. Molecular barcoding was employed in the preparation of TCR libraries, with unique molecular identifiers being used to normalize TCRbeta repertoire quantification. TCRdb itself trimmed the public reads at Q25 with fastp, ran MiXCR and retained productive beta chains. Every entry covers one CDR3 protein and lists the most common genes and DNA from its rows. Here the sample has around 360,000 distinct CDR3 sequences; around a tenth occur a single time. The ten largest clones take up roughly 2.5% of the sample. The sample consisted of PBMCs from the stem cell graft donor, taken from the stem cell graft. These receptors originate from a human donor who donated a stem cell graft to a child with acute lymphoblastic leukemia.

The chain is built from TRBV12-1 and TRBJ2-1; TRBD1 is the table's D call, not checked against the DNA. TRBV12-1 constitutes a pseudogene. The CDR3 covers 10 residues. The CDR3 DNA reads as TGTGCCAGCAGCTTCAACAGGGGAATCTTC. Translated: CASSFNRGIF.

This clonotype has a handful of counts. The chain recombines TRBV9 with TRBJ2-7; TRBD2 agrees at 13 bases. The CDR3 is 18 amino acids. V gave up 4 bases and J gave up 1 base; unmatched junction bases: 11. Germline CDR1 and CDR2: SGDLS and YYNGEE. The CDR3 sequence is CASSPRTSGRIPSYEQYF. The CDR3 DNA follows: TGTGCCAGCAGCCCGAGGACTAGCGGGAGAATTCCATCCTACGAGCAGTACTTC.

The chain has TRBV27 and TRBJ2-5, with TRBD2 matching 13 bases. Germline lookup yields CDR1 MNHEY and CDR2 SMNVEV (reference sequence). The CDR3 runs 16 residues. J gave up 5 bases and V 2 bases, and 5 bases lay outside the gene matches. The CDR3 DNA follows: TGTGCCAGCAGTTTAGAGGGACTAGCGGGAATTGAGACCCAGTACTTC. This encodes CASSLEGLAGIETQYF.

This chain links TRBV18 with TRBJ2-1; 12 nucleotides line up with TRBD2. The J segment lost 7 bases and the V segment lost 2 bases, leaving 6 bases of the junction unmatched. Germline V gives CDR1 KGHSH, CDR2 LQKENI. There are 16 residues in the CDR3. This CDR3 is CASSPVTSGSRNEQFF. As DNA, the CDR3 is TGTGCCAGCTCACCAGTGACTAGCGGGAGCCGAAATGAGCAGTTCTTC.

This chain joins TRBV7-6 and TRBJ2-5, with 8 bases that match TRBD1. The germline CDR1 and CDR2 sequences are SGHVS and FNYEAQ. The CDR3 has 20 amino acids. Losses at the gene ends were 1 base for V and 5 bases for J; bases not matched to a gene: 21. CDR3 bases: TGTGCCAGCAGCTTAGAAAGACAGGACAGGGATGGGCTGGGGTGTGAGACCCAGTACTTC. This sequence encodes CASSLERQDRDGLGCETQYF.

This chain links TRBV6-1 with TRBJ2-1; D may match TRBD1 or TRBD2 (7 bases each). V was clipped by 2 bases and J by 8 bases, with 16 bases between them. CDR1 is MNHNS, CDR2 SASEGT, per germline. The length of the CDR3 is 15 residues. The CDR3 coding sequence is TGTGCCAGCAGTGAAACGACAGGGCGGGGGCATGAGCAGTTCTTC. It specifies CASSETTGRGHEQFF.

In this sample, this clonotype turned up many times. The V and J genes are TRBV12-3 or TRBV12-4 and TRBJ2-1; TRBD2 might be the D (5 bases). Trimming removed 10 bases at V and 6 bases at J, with 16 bases between. There are 13 residues in the CDR3. CDR3 loop: CATMTTAGNEQFF. In DNA, the CDR3 is TGTGCCACCATGACTACCGCTGGCAATGAGCAGTTCTTC.

This clonotype showed up just a few times. This chain connects TRBV7-9 to TRBJ2-7; D perhaps matches TRBD1 (6 bases). Germline-derived CDR1 and CDR2 are SEHNR and FQNEAQ (reference sequence). Trimming shortened V by 0 bases and J by 6 bases, and 12 bases separated the two germline ends. The CDR3 consists of 14 residues. The CDR3 sequence: CASSLANRDGEQYF. CDR3 in DNA: TGTGCCAGCAGCTTAGCAAACAGGGATGGCGAGCAGTACTTC.

This clonotype came up a few times. CDR3 coding DNA: TGTGCCAGCACCCTCCCTGCGGGAGTGAGGACCGGGGAGCTGTTTTTT. Its translation: CASTLPAGVRTGELFF. The chain recombines TRBV12-3 or TRBV12-4 with TRBJ2-2; 7 bases are shared with TRBD2. The CDR3 spans 16 residues. V gave up 7 bases and J gave up 5 bases; unmatched junction bases: 13.

Details on this clonotype: One end of the junction is discordant with germline, which a read error may explain. The rearrangement links TRBV7-7 to TRBJ2-7; D uncertain. Germline V lookup: CDR1 SSHAT, CDR2 FNYEAQ (reference sequence). This CDR3 is built from 12 residues. The CDR3 is CASSPGWGEQYF. The CDR3 DNA reads as TGTGCTAGCAGCCCTGGTTGGGGCGAGCAGTACTTC. Full variable domain (missing parts from reference TRBV7-7 and TRBJ2-7): GAGVSQSPRYKVTKRGQDVTLRCDPISSHATLYWYQQALGQGPEFLTYFNYEAQPDKSGLPSDRFSAERPEGSISTLTIQRTEQRDSAMYRCASSPGWGEQYFGPGTRLTVT.

The V and J genes are TRBV15 and TRBJ2-7, with 10 bases identical to TRBD2. The CDR3 has 18 residues. The V and J ends lost 1 base and 0 bases, in that order; junction bases with no gene match: 9. The germline V gene encodes CDR1 LNHNV and CDR2 YYDKDF (reference sequence). The CDR3 sequence is CATSRGNLAGDPSYEQYF. The CDR3 DNA reads TGTGCCACCAGCAGAGGTAACCTAGCGGGAGATCCCTCCTACGAGCAGTACTTC.

This clonotype was detected many times. The chain uses TRBV7-2 and TRBJ2-3; D is undetermined. Trimming took off 5 bases at V and 5 bases at J, with 14 bases between the two ends. The CDR3 has 14 residues. In germline, CDR1 is SGHTA, CDR2 FQGNSA. The DNA for the CDR3 is TGTGCCAGCAGCCACCGCCCCCACGGAGATACGCAGTATTTT. Protein: CASSHRPHGDTQYF.

This sequence joins TRBV4-1 and TRBJ2-7, with 8 bases identical to TRBD1. The CDR3 contains 15 residues. V lost 3 bases and J lost 9; bases outside the gene matches: 13. Germline CDR1 MGHRA, CDR2 YSYEKL. CDR3 residues: CASSQGPGQASPQYF. In nucleotides, the CDR3 is TGCGCCAGCAGCCAGGGCCCGGGACAGGCCTCCCCGCAGTACTTC.

This clonotype was observed a few times. V gene TRBV6-5 combines with J gene TRBJ2-7, with TRBD2 matching over 8 bases. J gave up 6 bases and V 4 bases, and 5 bases lay outside the gene matches. Germline CDR1 and CDR2: MNHEY and SVGAGI. The CDR3 has 13 residues. As DNA, the CDR3 is TGTGCCAGCAGTTTCGCGGGGGGTGGCGAGCAGTACTTC. It specifies CASSFAGGGEQYF.

This clonotype was counted ten times or more. This rearrangement joins TRBV11-2 to TRBJ1-3; 12 bases are shared with TRBD1. Germline V gene sequence: CDR1 SGHAT, CDR2 FQNNGV. The CDR3 is 16 amino acids. Losses at the gene ends were 0 bases for V and 7 bases for J; bases not matched to a gene: 4. Here the CDR3 DNA reads TGTGCCAGCAGCTTAGATGGGACAGGGGGCGTCAACACCATATATTTT. Protein sequence: CASSLDGTGGVNTIYF.

This clonotype turned up a few times. V gene TRBV6-5 combines with J gene TRBJ2-1; no reliable D call. The CDR3 totals 17 residues. Germline V CDR1 and CDR2: MNHEY, SVGAGI. Trimming removed 0 bases from V and 0 bases from J, with 12 bases in between. CDR3 sequence (DNA): TGTGCCAGCAGTTACTCGCTCCCTCGAAGCTCCTACAATGAGCAGTTCTTC. It encodes CASSYSLPRSSYNEQFF.

This clonotype showed up many times. The chain links TRBV9 to TRBJ2-1; TRBD2 matches at 12 bases. The junction had 8 bases not matched to a gene; V was cut back by 0 bases and J by 7 bases. This CDR3 region has 17 residues. CDR1 SGDLS and CDR2 YYNGEE come from the germline V gene. In DNA, the CDR3 is TGTGCCAGCAGCGTAGAACCCTGGGGACTAGCGGGTAATGAGCAGTTCTTC. This translates into CASSVEPWGLAGNEQFF.

The V gene is TRBV4-1, the J gene TRBJ2-3; no clear D gene. Between the trimmed V and J ends, which lost 1 base and 2 bases, there was a span of 7 bases. CDR3 length: 14 amino acids. CDR1 is MGHRA, CDR2 YSYEKL, per germline. The CDR3, as DNA: TGCGCCAGCAGCCAAGGTGGTTTCACAGATACGCAGTATTTT. The encoded protein is CASSQGGFTDTQYF.

The V call is TRBV29-1, the J call TRBJ2-7; D is undetermined. This CDR3 spans 12 amino acids. V dropped 4 bases and J dropped 4 bases, with 11 bases sitting between them. Germline values: CDR1 SQVTM, CDR2 ANQGSEA. The CDR3 nucleotides read TGCAGCGTTGTCACGGAATCTTACGAGCAGTACTTC. Translated, it gives CSVVTESYEQYF.

This clonotype was recorded many times. The V gene is TRBV28, the J gene TRBJ2-5; 16 bases agree with TRBD2. Germline V lookup: CDR1 MDHEN, CDR2 SYDVKM. V shed 4 bases and J 2 bases; nucleotides not matched to a gene: 1. The CDR3 is 16 residues long. The CDR3: CASSWGLAGGQETQYF. The CDR3 DNA is TGTGCCAGCAGTTGGGGACTAGCGGGAGGGCAAGAGACCCAGTACTTC.

The chain carries TRBV5-1 and TRBJ2-2, with 11 bases fitting TRBD1. The CDR3 is made up of 17 amino acids. Per the germline V gene, CDR1 is SGHRS and CDR2 is YFSETQ. Trimming cost V 7 bases and J 4 bases; bases outside gene matches: 12. The CDR3 region has the DNA TGCGCCAGCGCCAAGAATCCCGGGACAGGGGGCACCGGGGAGCTGTTTTTT. Amino acids: CASAKNPGTGGTGELFF.

This clonotype appeared many times. The chain employs TRBV6-5 and TRBJ2-7; D is possibly TRBD2 (6 bases). The V gene's germline CDR1 is MNHEY and CDR2 SVGAGI. CDR3 length: 14 residues. Trimming stripped 0 bases from V and 0 bases from J, with 6 bases between. Here the CDR3 reads CASSYSEGSYEQYF. The CDR3 DNA sequence: TGTGCCAGCAGTTACTCGGAGGGCTCCTACGAGCAGTACTTC.

This clonotype came up a few times. The genes are TRBV12-3 or TRBV12-4 and TRBJ2-2, with 11 bases aligning to TRBD2. The CDR3 loop spans 15 amino acids. V was pared by 8 bases and J by 5 bases, with 7 bases of the junction left unmatched. The CDR3 DNA is TGTGCCAGCGGGGAGATAGCGGGAGGGACCGGGGAGCTGTTTTTT. It translates to CASGEIAGGTGELFF.

The chain links TRBV27 to TRBJ1-6; 8 bases agree with TRBD1. CDR1 is MNHEY, CDR2 SMNVEV, per germline (reference sequence). Losses at the gene ends were 5 bases for V and 6 bases for J; bases not matched to a gene: 9. CDR3 length: 16 amino acids. The CDR3 bases are TGTGCCAGCAGTCCAGGACAGGGACTAATTAATTCACCCCTCCACTTT. Its translation is CASSPGQGLINSPLHF.

In this sample, this clonotype turned up many times. The genes are TRBV6-2 or TRBV6-3 and TRBJ2-7; 8 nucleotides match TRBD2. The trim removed 6 bases at V and 2 bases at J, leaving 9 bases unmatched. The CDR3 is 15 residues long. The V gene's germline CDR1 is MNHEY and CDR2 SVGEGT. This chain's CDR3 is CASRLFSGITYEQYF. The CDR3 coding sequence is TGTGCCAGCAGACTCTTTAGCGGGATAACCTACGAGCAGTACTTC.

This clonotype was detected a few times. The gene calls are TRBV20-1 and TRBJ1-1, with 7 bases aligning to TRBD1. The germline V gene encodes CDR1 DFQATT and CDR2 SNEGSKA (reference sequence). Trimming took 5 bases from V and 2 from J; bases not matched to a gene: 8. The CDR3 covers 14 residues. The CDR3 loop reads CSARREGANTEAFF. Written as DNA, the CDR3 is TGCAGTGCTCGCCGCGAGGGGGCTAACACTGAAGCTTTCTTT.

This clonotype occurred a few times. V gene TRBV5-1 combines with J gene TRBJ2-7; D might be TRBD2 (6 bases). V was cut by 0 bases and J by 5 bases, with 12 bases left in between. Germline V CDR1 and CDR2: SGHRS, YFSETQ. The CDR3 covers 14 residues. The CDR3 is CASSLAGTPHEQYF. In DNA, the CDR3 is TGCGCCAGCAGCTTGGCCGGGACTCCCCACGAGCAGTACTTC.

This clonotype was detected a few times. The chain joins TRBV19 to TRBJ2-7; D uncertain. This CDR3 has 14 amino acids. Per germline, CDR1 LNHDA and CDR2 SQIVND (reference sequence). Trimming took 6 bases from V and 1 from J, leaving 13 bases between them. The CDR3 nucleotides are TGTGCCAGTAGCAACCCATCCCTTTCCTACGAGCAGTACTTC. Translating it yields CASSNPSLSYEQYF. Based on the CDR3 plus reference TRBV19 and TRBJ2-7, the full variable domain is DGGITQSPKYLFRKEGQNVTLSCEQNLNHDAMYWYRQDPGQGLRLIYYSQIVNDFQKGDIAEGYSVSREKKESFPLTVTSAQKNPTAFYLCASSNPSLSYEQYFGPGTRLTVT.

This sequence joins TRBV29-1 and TRBJ2-4; D tentatively fits TRBD1 or TRBD2 (5 bases each). This CDR3 has 15 residues. Germline V gene lookup returns CDR1 SQVTM and CDR2 ANQGSEA. Trimming took off 6 bases at V and 7 bases at J, with 22 bases between the two ends. CDR3 region: CSVGLRDGGTNIQYF. DNA of the CDR3: TGCAGCGTCGGACTCAGGGACGGAGGTACGAACATTCAGTACTTC.